A selection of T cell receptor beta chains follows, all from one sample in a study of T-cell memory formation after mild COVID-19. TCRdb called the 5' RACE reads again in MiXCR, with one record for every CDR3 protein. Among hundreds of thousands of distinct CDR3 sequences, under 30% were seen once, and the ten largest hold roughly 13%. Specimen: PBMCs or a T cell subset sorted from them (not recorded which). These receptors were taken from an adult woman who had mild COVID-19 (a few samples of this study predate the infection). Cell type and time point are not known. The CDR3 runs from the conserved cysteine through the conserved F or W. D genes are given only for firm matches. Some rows have no size entry. The others give once, few or many, or a class for an expanded clone.

TRBJ1-1 . TRBV5-5 . CASSLNAREGTEAFF TGTGCCAGCAGCTTGAATGCCAGGGAAGGCACTGAAGCTTTCTTT
TRBJ1-1 few TRBV5-5 . CASSPGVRGNTEAFF TGTGCCAGCAGCCCCGGCGTCCGTGGGAACACTGAAGCTTTCTTT
TRBJ2-5 . TRBV18 . CASSPLQSSQETQYF TGTGCCAGCTCACCGCTACAGAGCAGTCAAGAGACCCAGTACTTC
TRBJ1-1 few TRBV12-3/TRBV12-4 . CASSLGGTGPEAFF TGTGCCAGCAGTTTAGGCGGCACGGGTCCTGAAGCTTTCTTT
TRBJ2-2 . TRBV12-3/TRBV12-4 TRBD1 CATHGQGVAGELFF TGTGCCACACACGGACAGGGTGTAGCCGGGGAGCTGTTTTTT
TRBJ2-5 . TRBV20-1 . CSARDRGAFQETQYF TGCAGTGCTAGGGACCGAGGGGCGTTTCAAGAGACCCAGTACTTC
TRBJ1-2 . TRBV19 TRBD1 CASNRDRVSGYTF TGTGCCAGCAACCGGGACAGAGTCTCTGGCTACACCTTC
TRBJ2-7 . TRBV12-3/TRBV12-4 . CASSFILGLYEQYF TGTGCCAGCAGTTTTATACTGGGCCTCTACGAGCAGTACTTC
TRBJ2-7 . TRBV7-6 . CASSPPGEHYEQYF TGTGCCAGCAGCCCACCCGGGGAACACTACGAGCAGTACTTC
TRBJ2-3 few TRBV7-2 . CASSSEGADTQYF TGTGCCAGCAGCTCCGAGGGCGCAGATACGCAGTATTTT